This section outlines one TCR beta chain sequence together with its context. The target antigen is unknown. Primers for the PCR totalled 60 Vbeta and 13 Jbeta. Profiled with immunoSEQ multiplex PCR; TCRdb holds only in-frame clones, not every one. This sample yields fewer than 150,000 clones, of which more than 75% are seen a single time; less than 7.5% belongs to the top ten. These data are taken from a study of cytomegalovirus exposure and HLA in healthy donors. Study results and caveats: A later analysis showed HLA-associated TCR beta chains outstripping equally common others in clonal expansion.

The TCR was taken from a woman aged 40 to 55 in good health and CMV-seropositive. Sequences were obtained from PBMCs.

The CDR3: CASSLPGWKGNIQYF. The CDR3 nucleotides read TGTGCCAGCAGCCTCCCAGGGTGGAAGGGGAACATTCAGTACTTC. The chain recombines TRBV7-2 with TRBJ2-4; possibly TRBD1 for D (5 bases). With 5 bases removed from V and 7 bases from J, the gap between germline ends came to 18 bases. Germline V gene data show CDR1 as SGHTA and CDR2 as FQGNSA. The CDR3 is 15 residues long.